This T cell receptor (beta chain) was obtained from a study of blood T cell repertoires in COVID-19 (dated by TCRdb to the early 2020s). Turning to the overall study: Samples covering the acute and convalescent phases of COVID-19 were provided by collaborators in the United States, Italy and Spain. The dataset comprised deeply sampled blood TCRbeta repertoires from subjects exposed to, actively infected with, or recovered from COVID-19. A freely available public database, intended as a resource for researchers studying the immune response to SARS-CoV-2, is where the repertoires were released. Where HLA class I and class II types were available, the types were taken from metadata supplied by the sample provider, not from assay-based typing. The prospective study material was composed of cDNA or gDNA derived from T cells, B-cell-depleted T cells, or PBMCs. The samples were drawn from two sources: the first 160 participants of the ongoing ImmuneRACE study, and over 950 subjects contributed by 6 global collaborators. Sample metadata almost always included a de-identified subject ID, COVID-19 status, age in years and sex.

Collaborating institutions collected whole blood in K2EDTA tubes following their own protocols. For TCRbeta analysis, collaborator samples were shipped as frozen whole blood, as isolated PBMCs, or as DNA extracted from either sample type. Deletion took 6 bases off V and 3 bases off J, with a span of 9 bases between the germline ends. As encoded in the germline V gene, CDR1 is MGHRA while CDR2 is YSYEKL. From its cysteine to its phenylalanine, the CDR3 spans 13 amino acids. Only CDR3 DNA is held: 39 bases, read in frame from base 1. Points on this clone: No cognate antigen has been identified for it. The input lacks base qualities; no much larger clone sits a single base away.

The study at large found these results: How much clinical and demographic metadata was included differed by source and by participant, and the metadata was provided uncurated.

The immunoSEQ Assay, a bias-controlled multiplex PCR, was used to amplify TCRbeta CDR3 regions from genomic DNA. The source study handled its data this way. The number of nucleated cells in each sample was estimated by amplification of reference gene primers within the assay. To quantify the absolute abundance of each unique TCRbeta CDR3 rearrangement, sequence reads were collapsed and filtered. For each sample, productive Simpson clonality was calculated by taking the square root of Simpson's diversity index across productive rearrangements. What TCRdb holds here is the immuneACCESS table cut down to in-frame rearrangements. Part of the clones is not present; checked against another copy, under half of the missing clones reflect an unresolved V gene, and the others are unexplained. That table supplies the V and J calls and clone size; D and trimming were determined from the DNA. For this sample there are about 440,000 clones; more than 85% appear just once. Of the sample, approximately 4.3% is held by the ten largest clones.

This sequence uses TRBV4-1 and TRBJ1-5; TRBD1 is a possible D gene, resting on 5 matching bases. The sequence was obtained from a woman aged 25 to 39 with acute or convalescent COVID-19. The material sequenced was peripheral blood. The CDR3 sequence is CASRGGNNQPQHF. In nucleotides, the sequence is TGCGCCAGCAGGGGGGGGAACAATCAGCCCCAGCATTTT.